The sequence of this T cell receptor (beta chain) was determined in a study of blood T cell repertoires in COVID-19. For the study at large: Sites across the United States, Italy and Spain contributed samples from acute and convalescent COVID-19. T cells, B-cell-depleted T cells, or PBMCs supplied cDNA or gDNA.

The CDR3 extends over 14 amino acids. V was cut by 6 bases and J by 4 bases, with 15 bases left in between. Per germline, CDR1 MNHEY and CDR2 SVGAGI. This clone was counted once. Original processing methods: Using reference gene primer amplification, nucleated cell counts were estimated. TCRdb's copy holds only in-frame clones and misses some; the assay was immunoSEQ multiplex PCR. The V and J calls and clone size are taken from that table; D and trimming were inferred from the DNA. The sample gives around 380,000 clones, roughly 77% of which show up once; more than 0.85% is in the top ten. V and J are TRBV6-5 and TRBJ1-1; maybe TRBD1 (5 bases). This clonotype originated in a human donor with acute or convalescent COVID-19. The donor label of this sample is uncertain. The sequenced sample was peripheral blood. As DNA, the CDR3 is TGTGCCAGCAGCTCCCCCGGGGGGGGCACTGAAGCTTTCTTT. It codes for CASSSPGGGTEAFF.